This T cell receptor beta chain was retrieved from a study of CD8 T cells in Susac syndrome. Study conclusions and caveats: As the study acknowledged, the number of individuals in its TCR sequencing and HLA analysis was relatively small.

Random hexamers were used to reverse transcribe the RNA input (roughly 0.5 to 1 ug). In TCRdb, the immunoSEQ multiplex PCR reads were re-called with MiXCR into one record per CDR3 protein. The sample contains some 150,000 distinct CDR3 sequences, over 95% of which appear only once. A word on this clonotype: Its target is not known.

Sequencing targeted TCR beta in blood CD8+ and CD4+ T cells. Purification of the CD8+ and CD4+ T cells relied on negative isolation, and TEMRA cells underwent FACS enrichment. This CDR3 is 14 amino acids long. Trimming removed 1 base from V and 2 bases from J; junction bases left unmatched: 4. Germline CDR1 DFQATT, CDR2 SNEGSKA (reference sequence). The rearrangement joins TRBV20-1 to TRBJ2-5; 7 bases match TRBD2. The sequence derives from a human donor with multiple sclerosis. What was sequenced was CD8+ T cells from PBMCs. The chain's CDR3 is CSARARTRQETQYF. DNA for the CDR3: TGCAGTGCTAGAGCCCGGACTAGGCAAGAGACCCAGTACTTC.